The 26 T cell receptor beta chains in this list originate from one sample, sequenced in a study of OX40 agonist ivuxolimab in advanced cancers. Repertoires were generated with immunoSEQ multiplex PCR, while TCRdb's copy carries only in-frame clones and drops some. The sample has some 80,000 clones, roughly 92% seen once; the top ten hold 0.65%. This specimen consisted of CD4+ or CD8+ T cells sorted from blood, obtained in a trial of the OX40 agonist ivuxolimab. These receptors all stem from an adult with an advanced solid tumor such as melanoma, head and neck, liver or kidney cancer.

This chain uses TRBV2 with TRBJ1-5; 7 nucleotides match TRBD1. Germline V CDR1 and CDR2: SNHLY, FYNNEI. This CDR3 contains 17 residues. Trimming took 6 bases from V and 4 from J; bases not matched to a gene: 15. The DNA for the CDR3 is TGTGCCAGCAGGAGGGACAGCGGCTCTATAGGTAATCAGCCCCAGCATTTT. This translates into CASRRDSGSIGNQPQHF.

Only a few counts were recorded for this clone. This chain links TRBV11-2 with TRBJ2-7; D remains unclear. The germline V and J ends were trimmed by 4 bases and 9 bases, with 13 bases remaining between them. The CDR3 consists of 12 residues. CDR1 and CDR2 (germline): SGHAT, FQNNGV. Written as DNA, the CDR3 is TGTGCCAGCAGCTACCCTGAGCCGGCGCAGTACTTC. Protein product: CASSYPEPAQYF. The entire variable domain, with the rest obtained from reference TRBV11-2 and TRBJ2-7, is as follows: EAGVAQSPRYKIIEKRQSVAFWCNPISGHATLYWYQQILGQGPKLLIQFQNNGVVDDSQLPKDRFSAERLKGVDSTLKIQPAKLEDSAVYLCASSYPEPAQYFGPGTRLTVT.

The J gene is TRBJ1-2, the V gene TRBV10-3, with D perhaps matching TRBD1 (5 bases). CDR1 is ENHRY and CDR2 is SYGVKD in the germline V gene. The CDR3 runs to 14 residues. Between the trimmed V and J ends, which lost 3 bases and 6 bases, there was a span of 14 bases. CDR3 in amino acids: CAISEARDGHGYTF. CDR3 DNA: TGTGCCATCAGTGAAGCCAGGGACGGGCATGGCTACACCTTC.

This chain links TRBV7-6 with TRBJ2-1; the match to TRBD2 covers 10 bases. V was pared by 5 bases and J by 5 bases, with 15 bases of the junction left unmatched. Per the germline V gene, CDR1 is SGHVS and CDR2 is FNYEAQ. The CDR3 totals 18 residues. The CDR3 nucleotides read TGTGCCAGCAGCGCCACTAGCGGGGCCCCGCTGGTCCACAATGAGCAGTTCTTC. Translation gives CASSATSGAPLVHNEQFF.

The chain links TRBV15 to TRBJ2-2; D call uncertain. The germline V gene has CDR1 LNHNV and CDR2 YYDKDF (reference sequence). The V end was cut by 0 bases, the J end by 2 bases, with 7 bases between. This CDR3 region has 15 residues. The CDR3 coding sequence is TGTGCCACCAGCAGAGACGTTTACAACACCGGGGAGCTGTTTTTT. Translated: CATSRDVYNTGELFF.

V is TRBV19 and J is TRBJ1-2; 7 positions agree with TRBD1. This CDR3 has 13 amino acids. J lost 7 bases, V lost 7 bases, and 9 bases had no gene match. From germline, CDR1 is LNHDA and CDR2 SQIVND (reference sequence). CDR3 coding DNA: TGTGCCAGTATTGATCGGGACAGAGGTGGCTACACCTTC. Protein product: CASIDRDRGGYTF.

The chain carries TRBV9 and TRBJ2-2, with 12 bases fitting TRBD1. Looked up from germline, CDR1 is SGDLS and CDR2 is YYNGEE. This CDR3 has 17 amino acids. V shed 0 bases and J 4 bases; nucleotides not matched to a gene: 4. The CDR3 loop is CASSVGGQGAVTGELFF. The CDR3, as DNA: TGTGCCAGCAGCGTAGGGGGACAGGGGGCCGTCACCGGGGAGCTGTTTTTT.

The gene calls are TRBV5-6 and TRBJ2-1; 15 nucleotides agree with TRBD2. This CDR3 has 17 amino acids. CDR1 is SGHDT and CDR2 is YYEEEE in the germline V gene. Germline trimming cut 1 base from V and 4 bases from J; bases unmatched to any gene: 3. The CDR3: CASSLLGLAGGYNEQFF. In DNA form, the CDR3 reads TGTGCCAGCAGCTTGTTGGGACTAGCGGGAGGTTACAATGAGCAGTTCTTC. The variable domain in full, with the rest retrieved from reference TRBV5-6 and TRBJ2-1, is DAGVTQSPTHLIKTRGQQVTLRCSPKSGHDTVSWYQQALGQGPQFIFQYYEEEERQRGNFPDRFSGHQFPNYSSELNVNALLLGDSALYLCASSLLGLAGGYNEQFFGPGTRLTVL.

This sequence joins TRBV4-2 and TRBJ2-1, with 11 bases identical to TRBD2. The V segment lost 0 bases and the J segment 6 bases; nucleotides outside the gene matches: 13. This CDR3 is 19 amino acids long. The germline gives CDR1 LGHNA, CDR2 YNFKEQ. The CDR3 DNA sequence: TGTGCCAGCAGCCAAGACCCTCGCCCGACTAGCGGGGTTTTCAATGAGCAGTTCTTC. This translates into CASSQDPRPTSGVFNEQFF.

CDR3 in DNA: TGTGCCAGTACTACAGGGGTACTTGATCAGCCCCAGCATTTT. Its translation: CASTTGVLDQPQHF. The chain has TRBV19 and TRBJ1-5; TRBD1 matches at 7 bases. Per germline, CDR1 LNHDA and CDR2 SQIVND (reference sequence). Trimming removed 7 bases from V and 5 bases from J; junction bases left unmatched: 8. This CDR3 has 14 amino acids.

V usage is TRBV5-6 and J usage is TRBJ2-7, with D perhaps given as TRBD1 or TRBD2 (5 bases each). Germline V gene sequence: CDR1 SGHDT, CDR2 YYEEEE. V gave up 2 bases and J gave up 6 bases, with 15 bases separating them. CDR3 length: 14 amino acids. In DNA, the CDR3 is TGTGCCAGCAGCTTCGGGCAGGGACCTGGCGAGCAGTACTTC. Translated, it gives CASSFGQGPGEQYF.

The chain recombines TRBV6-9 with TRBJ2-7; weak D call: TRBD2 (6 bases). Germline assignment: CDR1 MNHGY and CDR2 SVAAGI. The CDR3 is 15 amino acids. Trimming removed 7 bases at V and 3 bases at J, with 19 bases between. CDR3 residues: CASTLRRGRRYEQYF. The CDR3 nucleotides are TGTGCCAGCACTCTAAGGAGGGGACGGCGCTACGAGCAGTACTTC.

The gene calls are TRBV5-8 and TRBJ2-2, with 8 positions matching TRBD2. The germline gives CDR1 SGHTS, CDR2 YDEGEE. This CDR3 has 16 residues. Trimming removed 5 bases from V and 3 bases from J; junction bases left unmatched: 9. The CDR3 protein is CASRPGGAMDTGELFF. The DNA for the CDR3 is TGTGCCAGCAGGCCGGGAGGGGCGATGGACACCGGGGAGCTGTTTTTT. Full variable domain (rest looked up from reference TRBV5-8 and TRBJ2-2): EAGVTQSPTHLIKTRGQQATLRCSPISGHTSVYWYQQALGLGLQFLLWYDEGEERNRGNFPPRFSGRQFPNYSSELNVNALELEDSALYLCASRPGGAMDTGELFFGEGSRLTVL.

This clone has just a few counts. This sequence joins TRBV6-5 and TRBJ2-1, with D possibly being TRBD2 (6 bases). The CDR3 has 16 amino acids. Trimming shortened V by 0 bases and J by 0 bases, and 9 bases separated the two germline ends. Germline CDR1 reads MNHEY; CDR2 reads SVGAGI. This chain's CDR3 is CASSYSGGSSYNEQFF. CDR3 coding DNA: TGTGCCAGCAGTTACTCTGGGGGGAGCTCCTACAATGAGCAGTTCTTC.

The V call is TRBV6-6, the J call TRBJ2-2; 7 nucleotides agree with TRBD2. Per germline, CDR1 MNHNY and CDR2 SVGAGI (reference sequence). The CDR3 has 15 residues. The V and J ends lost 8 bases and 3 bases, in that order; junction bases with no gene match: 9. CDR3 amino acids: CASASPGLYTGELFF. The CDR3, as DNA: TGTGCCAGCGCCTCGCCGGGACTATACACCGGGGAGCTGTTTTTT.

V and J are TRBV27 and TRBJ2-3; no definite D call. Trimming pared 4 bases from V and 0 bases from J, leaving 14 bases between. Germline CDR1 is MNHEY and CDR2 is SMNVEV (reference sequence). This CDR3 contains 16 residues. DNA of the CDR3: TGTGCCAGCAGTTCCCCGTCAACGATCAGCACAGATACGCAGTATTTT. This gives the protein CASSSPSTISTDTQYF.

V is TRBV2 and J is TRBJ2-3; D perhaps matches TRBD2 (7 bases). V lost 5 bases, J lost 3 bases, and 12 bases lay in between. This CDR3 contains 14 residues. The germline V gene encodes CDR1 SNHLY and CDR2 FYNNEI. CDR3 loop: CASSKGGRTDTQYF. The CDR3 DNA follows: TGTGCCAGCAGTAAGGGGGGGAGGACAGATACGCAGTATTTT.

This chain uses TRBV2 with TRBJ1-2, with 8 positions matching TRBD1. V shed 5 bases and J 2 bases; nucleotides not matched to a gene: 7. Germline CDR1 SNHLY, CDR2 FYNNEI. The CDR3 sequence is 15 residues long. The CDR3 bases are TGTGCCAGCAGTCTACTGGGACAGGTGAACTATGGCTACACCTTC. It yields the protein CASSLLGQVNYGYTF.

About this clone: The sample holds other DNA sequences that translate to the same CDR3. V gene TRBV5-6 combines with J gene TRBJ1-2; D is undetermined. Germline V CDR1 and CDR2: SGHDT, YYEEEE. This CDR3 has 11 residues. With 3 bases removed from V and 2 bases from J, the gap between germline ends came to 2 bases. The DNA for the CDR3 is TGTGCCAGCAGCTCGAACTATGGCTACACCTTC. It encodes CASSSNYGYTF.

The chain has TRBV4-1 and TRBJ1-2; D is undetermined. V lost 1 base and J 0 bases, leaving 12 bases between the germline ends. There are 16 residues in the CDR3. Germline values: CDR1 MGHRA, CDR2 YSYEKL. The CDR3 DNA reads TGCGCCAGCAGCCAAGCGGAGGGTCTAGCTAACTATGGCTACACCTTC. It is translated as CASSQAEGLANYGYTF.

This clone appeared once. The genes are TRBV5-1 and TRBJ2-7; a weak D match, TRBD2 (5 bases). There are 17 residues in the CDR3. V was trimmed by 2 bases and J by 0 bases, leaving 18 bases between them. CDR1 and CDR2 (germline): SGHRS, YFSETQ. Written as DNA, the CDR3 is TGCGCCAGCAGCTTCTTAACCCGGACTGATAGCTCCTACGAGCAGTACTTC. Translated: CASSFLTRTDSSYEQYF.

This sequence joins TRBV9 and TRBJ2-1, with a possible D match to TRBD2 (6 bases). CDR3 length equals 18 residues. V was clipped by 2 bases and J by 0 bases, with 18 bases between them. CDR1 SGDLS and CDR2 YYNGEE come from the germline V gene. As DNA, the CDR3 is TGTGCCAGCAGCGTCGTCATCGGGGGACCGAGCTCCTACAATGAGCAGTTCTTC. Residues: CASSVVIGGPSSYNEQFF.

The chain uses TRBV27 and TRBJ2-6, with D tentatively TRBD2 (5 bases). The CDR3 spans 15 residues. In germline, CDR1 is MNHEY, CDR2 SMNVEV (reference sequence). Trimming removed 3 bases at V and 0 bases at J, with 6 bases between. CDR3 nucleotide sequence: TGTGCCAGCAGTTTTGGGAGCTCTGGGGCCAACGTCCTGACTTTC. Protein sequence: CASSFGSSGANVLTF.

The V gene is TRBV6-5, the J gene TRBJ2-2, with D unclear. The V end was cut by 9 bases, the J end by 1 base, with 9 bases between. Germline CDR1 reads MNHEY; CDR2 reads SVGAGI. The CDR3 totals 13 residues. CDR3 protein: CASLRENTGELFF. DNA of the CDR3: TGTGCCAGTCTTAGAGAGAACACCGGGGAGCTGTTTTTT.

The chain combines TRBV5-6 with TRBJ2-7; D gene ambiguous. The CDR3 runs to 12 residues. Germline CDR1 and CDR2: SGHDT and YYEEEE. V was clipped by 1 base and J by 4 bases, with 6 bases between them. The CDR3 reads CASSLSGYEQYF. The CDR3 DNA follows: TGTGCCAGCAGCTTGTCCGGTTACGAGCAGTACTTC.

This chain joins TRBV4-2 and TRBJ2-3; D tentatively reads TRBD1 or TRBD2 (6 bases each). V lost 4 bases and J 1 base, leaving 12 bases between the germline ends. Germline V gene data show CDR1 as LGHNA and CDR2 as YNFKEQ. The CDR3 is 15 amino acids. The CDR3 region has the DNA TGTGCCAGCAGCCCCGGGGGCAGGGGCACAGATACGCAGTATTTT. Amino acids: CASSPGGRGTDTQYF.